This entry lists 3 T cell receptor beta chains sequenced from one sample in a study of regulatory T cells in long-lasting Graves disease. Time point specified: newly diagnosed GD, antithyroid drugs for less than 3 months. PBMCs were the source of the RNA used for TCR sequencing. According to the study, TCR beta libraries were built with iRepertoire HTBI primers and CDR3-region Arm-PCR. One entry per CDR3 protein results from TCRdb running MiXCR on the multiplex PCR reads. The sample shows fewer than 350,000 distinct CDR3 sequences, 15% to 20% of them seen only once. This sample comprised peripheral blood mononuclear cells (PBMCs), obtained at new diagnosis, from a patient treated with antithyroid drugs. These receptors were taken from a female donor with Graves disease.

This clonotype was seen a handful of times. The chain is built from TRBV3-1 and TRBJ1-5; no firm D call. Germline assignment: CDR1 LGHDT and CDR2 YNNKEL (reference sequence). This CDR3 spans 21 amino acids. V was trimmed by 0 bases and J by 4 bases, leaving 28 bases between them. The DNA for the CDR3 is TGTGCCAGCAGCCAAGAATTTGAGAACAGTATCAATCATCGACAAAATCAGCCCCAGCATTTT. Translating it yields CASSQEFENSINHRQNQPQHF.

This clonotype was seen at least ten times. J is TRBJ2-1 and V is TRBV3-1; no clear D. Trimming removed 0 bases at V and 2 bases at J, with 8 bases between. Germline V gene sequence: CDR1 LGHDT, CDR2 YNNKEL (reference sequence). There are 15 residues in the CDR3. In DNA, the CDR3 is TGTGCCAGCAGCCAAGATCGGGCAACCTACAATGAGCAGTTCTTC. Residues: CASSQDRATYNEQFF.

This chain uses TRBV7-2 with TRBJ2-7; TRBD2 matches 7 bases. Losses at the gene ends were 2 bases for V and 6 bases for J; bases not matched to a gene: 7. This CDR3 is 14 amino acids long. From germline, CDR1 is SGHTA and CDR2 FQGNSA. The CDR3 region is CASSLRGGGPEQYF. The CDR3 bases are TGTGCCAGCAGCTTACGTGGGGGAGGGCCCGAGCAGTACTTC.